A selection of T cell receptor beta chains follows, all from one sample in a study of cytomegalovirus exposure and HLA in healthy donors. Measured with immunoSEQ multiplex PCR; TCRdb has only the in-frame clones, and not every one. The sample has under 100,000 clones; 63% are singletons. The sample was PBMCs. The receptors derive from a woman between 40 and 55 years old in good health and CMV-seropositive. The CDR3 runs from the conserved cysteine through the conserved F or W. A D gene is named only where the DNA matches it firmly. Size is omitted from some rows. Given values are once, few, many or a class for expanded clones.

clone_size,d_call,j_call,v_call,cdr3_aa,cdr3_nt
NA,TRBD1,TRBJ1-5,TRBV28,CASTKTGSSNQPQHF,TGTGCCAGCACTAAGACAGGGTCTAGCAATCAGCCCCAGCATTTT
NA,TRBD2,TRBJ2-2,TRBV7-2,CASSLESGGPAGELFF,TGTGCCAGCAGCTTAGAGTCGGGAGGGCCCGCCGGGGAGCTGTTTTTT
NA,NA,TRBJ1-5,TRBV5-8,CASSPWGDQPQHF,TGTGCCAGCAGCCCGTGGGGAGATCAGCCCCAGCATTTT
NA,NA,TRBJ1-1,TRBV6-5,CASSWASPNTEAFF,TGTGCCAGCAGTTGGGCCAGCCCGAACACTGAAGCTTTCTTT
NA,TRBD1,TRBJ2-7,TRBV6-5,CASSWRQGLGEQYF,TGTGCCAGCAGCTGGAGACAGGGGTTAGGGGAGCAGTACTTC
NA,NA,TRBJ1-5,TRBV7-7,CASSADGGGTKHF,TGTGCCAGCAGCGCGGATGGGGGAGGGACAAAGCATTTT
NA,NA,TRBJ1-1,TRBV6-6,CASSYGTEAFF,TGTGCCAGCAGTTATGGGACAGAAGCTTTCTTT
medium-sized,TRBD2,TRBJ2-2,TRBV10-1,CASGREYTGELFF,TGCGCCAGCGGGCGGGAGTACACCGGGGAGCTGTTTTTT
once,TRBD1,TRBJ2-7,TRBV5-1,CASSQGQGGYEQYF,TGCGCCAGCAGCCAAGGACAGGGAGGTTACGAGCAGTACTTC
NA,NA,TRBJ2-1,TRBV7-6,CASSGVGPLAIREQFF,TGTGCCAGCAGCGGGGTCGGTCCCCTAGCTATTCGGGAGCAGTTCTTC
few,TRBD1,TRBJ1-5,TRBV2,CASRDLTGGNQPQHF,TGTGCCAGCAGGGATTTGACAGGGGGCAATCAGCCCCAGCATTTT
few,NA,TRBJ1-1,TRBV7-6,CASSHREAAEAFF,TGTGCCAGCAGCCATCGGGAGGCGGCAGAAGCTTTCTTT
NA,TRBD2,TRBJ2-5,TRBV7-9,CASSSPLRGAGETQYF,TGTGCCAGCAGCTCCCCCCTGCGGGGGGCGGGGGAGACCCAGTACTTC
NA,TRBD2,TRBJ2-3,TRBV7-2,CASSLGPSGSMANTQYF,TGTGCCAGCAGCTTAGGGCCTAGCGGGAGTATGGCAAATACGCAGTATTTT
once,TRBD1,TRBJ1-4,TRBV2,CASSVRWTGTSKLFF,TGTGCCAGCAGTGTCCGGTGGACAGGGACGTCGAAACTGTTTTTT
few,TRBD1,TRBJ2-7,TRBV28,CASSLTGQGAGEQYF,TGTGCCAGCAGTTTAACGGGACAGGGGGCAGGCGAGCAGTACTTC
NA,TRBD1,TRBJ1-2,TRBV2,CASSYGQGGYYGYTF,TGTGCCAGCAGTTACGGGCAGGGGGGATACTATGGCTACACCTTC
few,NA,TRBJ1-3,TRBV5-6,CASSFPSSGNTIYF,TGTGCCAGCAGCTTCCCGAGCTCTGGAAACACCATATATTTT
NA,NA,TRBJ1-2,TRBV4-3,CASSQEPPDYGYTF,TGCGCCAGCAGCCAAGAACCGCCAGACTATGGCTACACCTTC
few,NA,TRBJ2-1,TRBV7-9,CASEGVASSYNEQFF,TGTGCCAGCGAGGGGGTGGCCAGCTCCTACAATGAGCAGTTCTTC
NA,NA,TRBJ1-5,TRBV2,CASSDPRGSNQPQHF,TGTGCCAGCAGTGACCCCAGGGGTAGCAATCAGCCCCAGCATTTT
NA,NA,TRBJ2-1,TRBV7-2,CASSLLGGASYNEQFF,TGTGCCAGCAGCTTATTAGGCGGGGCCTCCTACAATGAGCAGTTCTTC
NA,TRBD2,TRBJ2-7,TRBV10-1,CASSEGPGLAFYEQYF,TGCGCCAGCAGTGAGGGACCGGGACTAGCGTTCTACGAGCAGTACTTC
NA,NA,TRBJ1-1,TRBV13,CASSLADIMNTEAFF,TGTGCCAGCAGCTTAGCCGACATTATGAACACTGAAGCTTTCTTT
NA,NA,TRBJ1-3,TRBV29-1,CSVGRPGGNTIYF,TGCAGCGTTGGGAGGCCCGGGGGAAACACCATATATTTT
few,NA,TRBJ2-7,TRBV10-1,CASSRTHEGHYEQYF,TGCGCCAGCAGTCGGACACACGAGGGACACTACGAGCAGTACTTC
NA,TRBD1,TRBJ1-2,TRBV2,CASRQGESGGYTF,TGTGCCAGCAGGCAGGGGGAGAGCGGTGGCTACACCTTC
NA,NA,TRBJ2-1,TRBV6-5,CASSRTGTEQFF,TGTGCCAGCAGTCGCACCGGGACAGAGCAGTTCTTC
NA,NA,TRBJ2-1,TRBV29-1,CSVEGALGGVESYNEQFF,TGCAGCGTTGAAGGCGCTCTAGGGGGAGTGGAGTCCTACAATGAGCAGTTCTTC
many,TRBD1,TRBJ1-1,TRBV11-2,CASSLVSGGAFF,TGTGCCAGCAGCTTAGTTTCAGGGGGGGCTTTCTTT
NA,NA,TRBJ2-1,TRBV9,CASRPTGGENNEQFF,TGTGCCAGCAGACCAACAGGGGGGGAAAACAATGAGCAGTTCTTC
NA,NA,TRBJ2-7,TRBV30,CAWSVSSGLLYEQYF,TGTGCCTGGAGTGTCAGCTCCGGACTCCTATACGAGCAGTACTTC
NA,NA,TRBJ1-5,TRBV27,CASSLAGSNQPQHF,TGTGCCAGCAGTTTGGCAGGGAGCAATCAGCCCCAGCATTTT
few,TRBD1,TRBJ2-7,TRBV7-8,CASSSGQGAEQYF,TGTGCCAGCAGCTCGGGACAGGGGGCCGAGCAGTACTTC